This T cell receptor (beta chain) was sequenced for a study of a mutant IDH1 vaccine in newly diagnosed glioma. Study context: Former treatment meant radiotherapy, temozolomide, or both; the majority had gotten both.

V shed 1 base, J shed 5 bases, and the junction held 3 bases outside the gene matches. The CDR3 loop spans 14 amino acids. The germline gives CDR1 SEHNR, CDR2 FQNEAQ (reference sequence). The repertoire was sequenced with immunoSEQ multiplex PCR; TCRdb's copy has only in-frame clones and lacks some. The repertoire has around 56,000 clones, more than 85% of them found once; the top ten carry about 2.7%. Time point indicated: baseline, week 1 (first vaccination visit). Treatment reported: pre-vaccination baseline after standard-of-care therapy. Diagnosis in the donors showed new WHO grade 3 or 4 astrocytomas that were IDH1-mutant and ATRX-lost.

The source material was PBMCs, sampled from a glioma patient treated with radiotherapy, temozolomide or both. The rearrangement links TRBV7-9 to TRBJ1-2, with 8 positions matching TRBD1. The clonotype originates from a man aged 50 to 59 with glioma. DNA for the CDR3: TGTGCCAGCAGCTTAGACGGACAGGGATATGGCTACACCTTC. Translated: CASSLDGQGYGYTF. Supplemented by reference TRBV7-9 and TRBJ1-2, the full variable domain reads DTGVSQNPRHKITKRGQNVTFRCDPISEHNRLYWYRQTLGQGPEFLTYFQNEAQLEKSRLLSDRFSAERPKGSFSTLEIQRTEQGDSAMYLCASSLDGQGYGYTFGSGTRLTVV.